These 21 T cell receptor beta chains share one sample of origin, sequenced in a study of T cell responses to AZD1222 COVID-19 vaccine. Sequencing was performed with immunoSEQ multiplex PCR; in TCRdb, only in-frame clones are kept and a portion is missing. The profile covers around 100,000 clones, with over 90% appearing a single time and more than 4% taken by the ten largest. Here the sequenced sample was peripheral blood, taken on day 0 of AZD1222 vaccination. All receptors come from an adult in good health.

The chain combines TRBV19 with TRBJ2-1; D may be TRBD2 (6 bases). The CDR3 has 15 residues. Between the trimmed V and J ends, which lost 3 bases and 8 bases, there was a span of 17 bases. The germline CDR1 and CDR2 sequences are LNHDA and SQIVND (reference sequence). As DNA, the CDR3 is TGTGCCAGTAGTATCTCCGGAGGGCCCGGCTATGAGCAGTTCTTC. This codes for CASSISGGPGYEQFF.

V is TRBV7-8 and J is TRBJ1-1; tentative D call: TRBD1 (6 bases). Per germline, CDR1 SGHVS and CDR2 FQNEAQ. CDR3 length: 15 residues. V shed 1 base and J shed 5 bases, with 14 bases lying between them. The CDR3 DNA reads as TGTGCCAGCAGCTTAGTTGGGGGGGCGCGGACTGAAGCTTTCTTT. It encodes CASSLVGGARTEAFF.

On this clone itself: A read error may produce the germline difference seen at one junction end. The chain joins TRBV7-7 to TRBJ2-3; TRBD2 aligns across 7 bases. The CDR3 sequence is 15 residues long. CDR1 is SSHAT, CDR2 FNYEAQ, per germline (reference sequence). CDR3 residues: CASSLTGLVTDTQYF. CDR3 coding DNA: TGTGCTAGCAGCTTAACTGGACTAGTTACAGATACGCAGTATTTT.

The chain recombines TRBV3-1 (or the pseudogene TRBV3-2) with TRBJ2-5; 8 bases map to TRBD1. Germline V gives CDR1 LGHDT, CDR2 YNNKEL (reference sequence). The CDR3 is 13 amino acids. Trimming removed 4 bases from V and 4 bases from J; junction bases left unmatched: 2. The CDR3 nucleotides are TGTGCCAGCAGCCTCGGGACAGGAGAGACCCAGTACTTC. It specifies CASSLGTGETQYF.

The chain recombines TRBV27 with TRBJ2-1; 8 bases line up with TRBD2. CDR1 and CDR2 (germline): MNHEY, SMNVEV (reference sequence). V shed 9 bases, J shed 6 bases, and the junction held 19 bases outside the gene matches. CDR3 length equals 17 residues. CDR3 residues: CARETGLAVTRGNEQFF. The DNA for the CDR3 is TGTGCCAGAGAAACCGGACTAGCAGTAACAAGGGGCAATGAGCAGTTCTTC.

The CDR3 DNA reads as TGTGCCAGCAATAGGGCGATAGAAGAGACCCAGTACTTC. Amino acids: CASNRAIEETQYF. The chain uses TRBV2 and TRBJ2-5; unclear D gene. V lost 7 bases to trimming and J lost 3 bases, with 12 bases between them. This CDR3 has 13 amino acids. Germline V CDR1 and CDR2: SNHLY, FYNNEI.

This clone showed up just once. V is TRBV6-2 or TRBV6-3 and J is TRBJ2-7, with D unresolved. Trimming took off 2 bases at V and 5 bases at J, with 16 bases between the two ends. From germline, CDR1 is MNHEY and CDR2 SVGEGT. This CDR3 comprises 15 residues. CDR3 DNA: TGTGCCAGCAGTTACGATGAAAGGGTGGAGAACGAGCAGTACTTC. Amino acids: CASSYDERVENEQYF.

The table lists this clone with a count of one. The chain uses TRBV12-3 or TRBV12-4 and TRBJ1-5; D gene uncertain. V lost 5 bases to trimming and J lost 4 bases, with 9 bases between them. The length of the CDR3 is 13 residues. As DNA, the CDR3 is TGTGCCAGCAGTCCCAGAGGGAATCAGCCCCAGCATTTT. Its translation is CASSPRGNQPQHF.

This chain joins TRBV7-6 and TRBJ2-1; D is uncertain. V was clipped by 0 bases and J by 9 bases, with 9 bases between them. Germline values: CDR1 SGHVS, CDR2 FNYEAQ. The CDR3 has 13 residues. The CDR3 here is CASSLALLGEQFF. The DNA of the CDR3 is TGTGCCAGCAGCTTAGCTCTGCTGGGTGAGCAGTTCTTC.

The chain employs TRBV5-4 and TRBJ2-7; 10 bases are shared with TRBD1. J gave up 6 bases and V 4 bases, and 7 bases lay outside the gene matches. CDR1 is SGHNT and CDR2 is YYREEE in the germline V gene (reference sequence). The CDR3 runs to 14 residues. The CDR3 region has the DNA TGTGCCAGCAGCCTGGGACAGGGGTATCGCGAGCAGTACTTC. Its protein product is CASSLGQGYREQYF.

This sequence joins TRBV18 and TRBJ1-4; 9 bases map to TRBD1. Germline assignment: CDR1 KGHSH and CDR2 LQKENI. The CDR3 consists of 15 residues. The junction had 5 bases not matched to a gene; V was cut back by 3 bases and J by 6 bases. The CDR3: CASSPGTGRYEKLFF. The CDR3 bases are TGTGCCAGCTCACCGGGGACAGGGCGGTATGAAAAACTGTTTTTT.

CDR3 sequence: CAWRGQIGQELFF. The CDR3 region has the DNA TGTGCCTGGAGGGGGCAGATAGGGCAAGAACTGTTTTTT. The chain joins TRBV30 to TRBJ1-4; perhaps TRBD1 as D (5 bases). V gave up 3 bases and J gave up 12 bases, with 17 bases separating them. CDR1 and CDR2 from the germline V gene are GTSNPN and SVGIG (reference sequence). CDR3 length equals 13 residues. The whole variable domain, filled in from reference TRBV30 and TRBJ1-4, reads SQTIHQWPATLVQPVGSPLSLECTVEGTSNPNLYWYRQAAGRGLQLLFYSVGIGQISSEVPQNLSASRPQDRQFILSSKKLLLSDSGFYLCAWRGQIGQELFFGSGTQLSVL.

The genes are TRBV28 and TRBJ1-2; the match to TRBD1 covers 8 bases. V was pared by 6 bases and J by 3 bases, with 12 bases of the junction left unmatched. This CDR3 region has 16 residues. Germline V CDR1 and CDR2: MDHEN, SYDVKM. The CDR3 nucleotides read TGTGCCAGCAGCCAGGGGACAGGCAGAGGGGACTATGGCTACACCTTC. This codes for CASSQGTGRGDYGYTF.

In the case of this clone: Within the sample, other DNA sequences also encode this same CDR3. V usage is TRBV5-1 and J usage is TRBJ1-1, with a weak D call TRBD1 (5 bases). Germline CDR1 SGHRS, CDR2 YFSETQ. V gave up 0 bases and J gave up 1 base, with 10 bases separating them. This CDR3 has 15 amino acids. CDR3 amino acids: CASSLDRPGNTEAFF. CDR3 DNA: TGCGCCAGCAGCTTGGACAGGCCCGGGAACACTGAAGCTTTCTTT. Using reference TRBV5-1 and TRBJ1-1 for the parts outside the CDR3, the full variable domain is KAGVTQTPRYLIKTRGQQVTLSCSPISGHRSVSWYQQTPGQGLQFLFEYFSETQRNKGNFPGRFSGRQFSNSRSEMNVSTLELGDSALYLCASSLDRPGNTEAFFGQGTRLTVV.

The gene calls are TRBV6-2 or TRBV6-3 and TRBJ2-5, with 9 positions matching TRBD2. The CDR3 runs 17 residues. The V gene end was trimmed by 0 bases and the J gene end by 5 bases; junction bases not matched to a gene: 10. Germline values: CDR1 MNHEY, CDR2 SVGEGT. The CDR3 here is CASSYSGYSGRGETQYF. The DNA for the CDR3 is TGTGCCAGCAGTTACTCGGGGTATAGCGGGAGAGGGGAGACCCAGTACTTC.

Turning to this clone: At the DNA level, this CDR3 is encoded by other sequences in the same sample as well. J is TRBJ1-3 and V is TRBV5-4; D gene uncertain. The CDR3 sequence is 15 residues long. V was clipped by 0 bases and J by 0 bases, with 7 bases between them. CDR1 and CDR2 (germline): SGHNT, YYREEE (reference sequence). The CDR3 here is CASSLGGSSGNTIYF. For the CDR3, the DNA is TGTGCCAGCAGCTTGGGGGGTAGCTCTGGAAACACCATATATTTT. Looking up the rest from reference TRBV5-4 and TRBJ1-3 gives the full variable domain: ETGVTQSPTHLIKTRGQQVTLRCSSQSGHNTVSWYQQALGQGPQFIFQYYREEENGRGNFPPRFSGLQFPNYSSELNVNALELDDSALYLCASSLGGSSGNTIYFGEGSWLTVV.

V is TRBV7-9 and J is TRBJ2-2; 7 nucleotides agree with TRBD2. The CDR3 loop spans 16 amino acids. CDR1 and CDR2 from the germline V gene are SEHNR and FQNEAQ (reference sequence). J gave up 4 bases and V 1 base, and 6 bases lay outside the gene matches. The CDR3 region is CASSLVAGARTGELFF. The CDR3 DNA follows: TGTGCCAGCAGCTTAGTGGCGGGAGCGCGCACCGGGGAGCTGTTTTTT.

The chain has TRBV6-5 and TRBJ1-2, with no clear D. From germline, CDR1 is MNHEY and CDR2 SVGAGI. The CDR3 runs 14 residues. V was trimmed by 1 base and J by 8 bases, leaving 14 bases between them. CDR3 bases: TGTGCCAGCAGTTACTTCTGGGATTCCCCCGGCTACACCTTC. Its protein is CASSYFWDSPGYTF.

V gene TRBV27 combines with J gene TRBJ2-2; either TRBD1 or TRBD2 may fit D (6 bases each). V gave up 4 bases and J gave up 5 bases, with 14 bases separating them. The germline CDR1 and CDR2 sequences are MNHEY and SMNVEV (reference sequence). The CDR3 covers 15 residues. The CDR3 protein is CASSWRGVETGELFF. The CDR3 DNA is TGTGCCAGCAGTTGGAGGGGGGTTGAGACCGGGGAGCTGTTTTTT.

The V gene is TRBV6-5, the J gene TRBJ1-1; D not certain. The CDR3 consists of 11 residues. In germline, CDR1 is MNHEY, CDR2 SVGAGI. The V and J ends lost 6 bases and 5 bases respectively, with 7 bases between them. CDR3 sequence reads: CASSRRTEAFF. CDR3 coding DNA: TGTGCCAGCAGCCGGCGGACTGAAGCTTTCTTT.

CDR3 loop: CAIRVGQGPHTEAFF. As DNA, the CDR3 is TGTGCCATCAGAGTGGGACAGGGGCCTCACACTGAAGCTTTCTTT. J is TRBJ1-1 and V is TRBV10-3, with 10 bases matching TRBD1. This CDR3 is 15 amino acids long. Per germline, CDR1 ENHRY and CDR2 SYGVKD. J gave up 3 bases and V 6 bases, and 7 bases lay outside the gene matches.